This section outlines one TCR beta chain sequence together with its context. Its antigen remains unknown. Assay: immunoSEQ multiplex PCR; the TCRdb copy retains only in-frame clones and omits some. The sample yields hundreds of thousands of clones, around 73% seen once. This sample stems from a study of shared clonotypes between healthy human individuals. Points from the study as a whole: The naive CD4 repertoires of several donors were compared, and roughly 5% of clonotypes were shared. Unshared clonotypes carried lower generation probabilities than those common to all four donors.

CD4+ cells were split into CD45RA+ naive and CD45RA-negative memory subsets. The CDR3 loop spans 15 amino acids. The V end was cut by 4 bases, the J end by 4 bases, with 13 bases between. Germline assignment: CDR1 MNHNS and CDR2 SASEGT. This clonotype originated in a woman in her twenties or thirties in good health. The sample was memory CD4+ T cells sorted from blood. Sample subset: CD45RA-negative fraction. The gene calls are TRBV6-1 and TRBJ2-2, with TRBD2 as a possible D gene (5 bases). As DNA, the CDR3 is TGTGCCAGCAGTGTTAGTGGGAGTGGCACCGGGGAGCTGTTTTTT. Protein: CASSVSGSGTGELFF.